This T cell receptor beta chain was profiled in a study of T cells in Graves' hyperthyroidism and ophthalmopathy. This clonotype was observed a few times. RNA transcripts served as the template for amplifying TCR beta CDR3 regions. RT-PCR in the first round (using the HTBI primer set) targeted the TCR CDR3. TCRdb called the multiplex PCR reads again in MiXCR, with one record for every CDR3 protein. This sample yields 500,000 to 600,000 distinct CDR3 sequences, of which roughly 17% are seen a single time; approximately 18% belongs to the top ten. This CDR3 has 15 amino acids. The ends lost 3 bases at V and 2 bases at J; junction bases unmatched: 3. Germline values: CDR1 KGHDR, CDR2 SFDVKD.

The TCR sequence derives from a woman aged 18-29 years with Graves' hyperthyroidism. J is TRBJ2-5 and V is TRBV24-1; TRBD1 matches at 9 bases. Material: blood. CDR3 bases: TGTGCCACCAGTGATCGGACAGGGGAGCAAGAGACCCAGTACTTC. Its protein product is CATSDRTGEQETQYF.